In its sample, the clone carrying this TCR beta chain was seen a few times. The target antigen is unknown. This specimen belongs to a study of T cells after yellow fever vaccination. TCRdb reprocessed the 5' RACE reads with MiXCR, giving one entry per CDR3 protein. The sample carries some 300,000 distinct CDR3 sequences, about 10% recorded once. Overall study results and limits: Relatively few clonotypes were ones that appeared in both CD4 and CD8 compartments. Post-booster samples contained most primary-vaccination clones (approximately 95% CD4, about 90% CD8). A secondary response was less intense yet reached its peak sooner, at day 5 versus 15.

There are 13 residues in the CDR3. The V gene is TRBV21-1, the J gene TRBJ1-6; the D call in the table, TRBD1, was not verified against the DNA. TRBV21-1 is marked as a pseudogene. This sample comprised CD4+ T cells sorted from PBMCs, obtained 5 days after the yellow fever booster vaccination. This TCR came from a man between 18 and 35 years old who received the YFV17D yellow fever vaccine. CDR3 sequence: CASQGQGNSPLHF. The CDR3 nucleotides are TGTGCCAGTCAAGGACAGGGGAATTCACCCCTCCACTTT.